This entry describes one T cell receptor beta chain. This sample is drawn from a study of blood T cell repertoires in COVID-19. At the level of the study: Some COVID-19 samples were acute and others convalescent; all came from the United States, Italy and Spain. PBMCs, B-cell-depleted T cells, or T cells provided the cDNA or gDNA that made up the material.

This CDR3 contains 15 residues. V lost 7 bases to trimming and J lost 4 bases, with 18 bases between them. CDR1 is MNHEY, CDR2 SMNVEV, per germline (reference sequence). The authors' processing: Amplification of reference gene primers provided the estimated nucleated cell counts. Profiled with immunoSEQ multiplex PCR; TCRdb holds only in-frame clones, not every one. For V, J and clone size, that table is used; D and trimming come from the DNA. The sample has roughly 250,000 clones; over 75% are singletons. The sample was peripheral blood. This TCR was sampled from a human donor in a cohort sampled during active COVID-19. V is TRBV27 and J is TRBJ2-3; TRBD1 might be the D (5 bases). The CDR3 DNA reads TGTGCCAGCAAAGGGCAGGGCCCTCGGGCAGATACGCAGTATTTT. Translated: CASKGQGPRADTQYF.